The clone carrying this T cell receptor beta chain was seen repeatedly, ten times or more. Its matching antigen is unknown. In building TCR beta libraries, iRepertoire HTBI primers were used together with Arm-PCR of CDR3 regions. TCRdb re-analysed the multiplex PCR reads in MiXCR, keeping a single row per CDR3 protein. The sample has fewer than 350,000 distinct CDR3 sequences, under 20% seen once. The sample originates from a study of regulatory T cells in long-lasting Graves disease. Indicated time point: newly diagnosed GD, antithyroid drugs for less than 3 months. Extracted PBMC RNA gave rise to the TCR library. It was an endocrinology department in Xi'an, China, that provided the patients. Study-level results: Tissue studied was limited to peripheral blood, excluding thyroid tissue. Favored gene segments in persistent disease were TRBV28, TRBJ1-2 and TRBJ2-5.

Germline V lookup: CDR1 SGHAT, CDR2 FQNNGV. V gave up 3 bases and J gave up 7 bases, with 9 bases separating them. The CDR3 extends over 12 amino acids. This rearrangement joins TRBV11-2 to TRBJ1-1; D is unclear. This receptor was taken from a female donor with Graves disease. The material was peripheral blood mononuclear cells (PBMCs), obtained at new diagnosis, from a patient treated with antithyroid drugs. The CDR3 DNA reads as TGTGCCAGCAGCTTCGGTACAAATGAAGCTTTCTTT. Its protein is CASSFGTNEAFF.